This TCR beta chain is from a study of blood T cell repertoires in COVID-19. Turning to the study itself: Both acute and convalescent COVID-19 samples were obtained from the United States, Italy and Spain.

Trimming took 4 bases from V and 2 from J; bases not matched to a gene: 8. Germline CDR1 reads SGDLS; CDR2 reads YYNGEE. The CDR3 is 16 residues long. Original processing methods: The assay estimated nucleated cells by amplifying reference gene primers. Generated by immunoSEQ multiplex PCR, the TCRdb table keeps only in-frame clones and is missing some. From that table come the V and J calls and clone size; the DNA was used to work out D and trimming. The top ten hold 2.5% of the sample, which has about 140,000 clones, about 87% seen once. Seattle's cohort entered during active infection and was followed longitudinally.

The chain links TRBV9 to TRBJ2-2, with 7 bases identical to TRBD1. Sequencing used peripheral blood. This receptor was obtained from a human donor with COVID-19, enrolled during active disease. The donor label of this sample is uncertain. The CDR3 reads CASSPPGQHNTGELFF. CDR3 DNA sequence: TGTGCCAGCAGCCCCCCGGGACAGCATAACACCGGGGAGCTGTTTTTT.